The 11 T cell receptor beta chains below come from one sample, sequenced in a study of early T cells in non-severe SARS-CoV-2 infection. Using its own MiXCR run on the 5' RACE reads, TCRdb lists one record per CDR3 protein. The sample records 60,000 to 75,000 distinct CDR3 sequences, roughly 10% being singletons. Sequenced material: whole blood. All receptors come from an adult who was a healthcare worker with PCR-confirmed SARS-CoV-2 infection or an uninfected control (not recorded which).

The chain links TRBV27 to TRBJ2-1; the D gene could be TRBD1 or TRBD2 (7 bases each). CDR1 and CDR2 (germline): MNHEY, SMNVEV (reference sequence). Trimming removed 5 bases from V and 6 bases from J, with 17 bases in between. The CDR3 totals 15 residues. CDR3 in amino acids: CASSLTPGGVNEQFF. In DNA form, the CDR3 reads TGTGCCAGCAGTCTCACCCCAGGGGGGGTCAATGAGCAGTTCTTC.

This chain connects TRBV4-2 to TRBJ2-3; D gene ambiguous. The CDR3 runs 15 residues. V was pared by 0 bases and J by 0 bases, with 7 bases between. Per the germline V gene, CDR1 is LGHNA and CDR2 is YNFKEQ. The CDR3, as DNA: TGTGCCAGCAGCCAAGAGCGGTCTAGCACAGATACGCAGTATTTT. This translates into CASSQERSSTDTQYF.

The genes are TRBV4-1 and TRBJ2-1, with D possibly TRBD1 on 5 matching bases. CDR1 and CDR2 from the germline V gene are MGHRA and YSYEKL. This CDR3 is built from 12 residues. Trimming took off 1 base at V and 10 bases at J, with 8 bases between the two ends. This CDR3 is CASSQVGREQFF. The CDR3 bases are TGCGCCAGCAGCCAAGTGGGGCGAGAGCAGTTCTTC.

The chain joins TRBV10-3 to TRBJ2-5, with a weak D call TRBD1 (5 bases). Looked up from germline, CDR1 is ENHRY and CDR2 is SYGVKD. V gave up 0 bases and J gave up 5 bases, with 13 bases separating them. CDR3 length equals 15 residues. This CDR3 is CAISESTEASETQYF. Here the CDR3 DNA reads TGTGCCATCAGTGAGTCGACAGAGGCGTCGGAGACCCAGTACTTC.

The chain is built from TRBV6-2 or TRBV6-3 and TRBJ2-3; no clear D gene. The CDR3 extends over 15 amino acids. Trimming shortened V by 4 bases and J by 6 bases, and 17 bases separated the two germline ends. The germline V gene encodes CDR1 MNHEY and CDR2 SVGEGT. CDR3 sequence (DNA): TGTGCCAGCAGTTCAGACTCCGGTAGAACCGATACGCAGTATTTT. It encodes CASSSDSGRTDTQYF.

This clonotype was picked up many times. This chain connects TRBV19 to TRBJ1-5; 10 nucleotides line up with TRBD1. The V segment lost 8 bases and the J segment 7 bases; nucleotides outside the gene matches: 5. Germline V gene sequence: CDR1 LNHDA, CDR2 SQIVND (reference sequence). This CDR3 contains 13 residues. The CDR3 loop reads CASSTGGRQPQHF. For the CDR3, the DNA is TGTGCCAGTTCGACAGGGGGCCGGCAGCCCCAGCATTTT. The whole variable domain, filled in from reference TRBV19 and TRBJ1-5, reads DGGITQSPKYLFRKEGQNVTLSCEQNLNHDAMYWYRQDPGQGLRLIYYSQIVNDFQKGDIAEGYSVSREKKESFPLTVTSAQKNPTAFYLCASSTGGRQPQHFGDGTRLSIL.

This clonotype turned up a few times. The J gene is TRBJ1-1, the V gene TRBV11-2, with a tentative D call TRBD1 (5 bases). Trimming shortened V by 2 bases and J by 0 bases, and 10 bases separated the two germline ends. The CDR3 length is 15 residues. Germline CDR1 and CDR2: SGHAT and FQNNGV. The CDR3, as DNA: TGTGCCAGCAGCTTACTGCGGGGCCTGAACACTGAAGCTTTCTTT. Amino acids: CASSLLRGLNTEAFF.

The chain uses TRBV6-6 and TRBJ1-1; D not resolved. Trimming left V 7 bases short and J 3 bases short, with 9 bases between. The germline V gene has CDR1 MNHNY and CDR2 SVGAGI (reference sequence). This CDR3 spans 12 amino acids. For the CDR3, the DNA is TGTGCCAGCATCTTGGGTCACACTGAAGCTTTCTTT. Protein product: CASILGHTEAFF.

The gene calls are TRBV20-1 and TRBJ2-1, with 8 nucleotides matching TRBD2. The CDR3 extends over 15 amino acids. The V gene end was trimmed by 5 bases and the J gene end by 4 bases; junction bases not matched to a gene: 10. Germline V gene lookup returns CDR1 DFQATT and CDR2 SNEGSKA (reference sequence). The CDR3 DNA follows: TGCAGTGCTCGTAGCGGGGCCCATGTTTACAATGAGCAGTTCTTC. The encoded protein is CSARSGAHVYNEQFF.

This rearrangement joins TRBV29-1 to TRBJ2-4; 8 bases are shared with TRBD1. The CDR3 runs 15 residues. Germline V lookup: CDR1 SQVTM, CDR2 ANQGSEA. Germline trimming cut 2 bases from V and 0 bases from J; bases unmatched to any gene: 3. CDR3: CSVEQGAPAKNIQYF. CDR3 nucleotides: TGCAGCGTTGAACAGGGGGCTCCAGCCAAAAACATTCAGTACTTC. Looking up the rest from reference TRBV29-1 and TRBJ2-4 gives the full variable domain: SAVISQKPSRDICQRGTSLTIQCQVDSQVTMMFWYRQQPGQSLTLIATANQGSEATYESGFVIDKFPISRPNLTFSTLTVSNMSPEDSSIYLCSVEQGAPAKNIQYFGAGTRLSVL.

This clonotype was observed a handful of times. The J gene is TRBJ2-5, the V gene TRBV20-1; 7 positions match TRBD2. The CDR3 sequence is 16 residues long. V lost 1 base and J lost 2; bases outside the gene matches: 10. Germline CDR1 is DFQATT and CDR2 is SNEGSKA (reference sequence). The DNA for the CDR3 is TGCAGTGCTAGAGGACCTAGCGGCCTAATACAAGAGACCCAGTACTTC. Amino acids: CSARGPSGLIQETQYF.